Below, 18 T cell receptor beta chains from the same sample are listed, as sequenced in a study of T cells in Graves' hyperthyroidism and ophthalmopathy. Amplification targeted TCR beta CDR3 regions from RNA transcripts. First-round RT-PCR of the TCR CDR3 relied on the HTBI primer set. Via MiXCR, TCRdb re-called the multiplex PCR reads, giving one row per CDR3 protein. This table has some 400,000 distinct CDR3 sequences, approximately 15% appearing once. The specimen sequenced was blood. These receptors were collected from a woman in her fifties or sixties with Graves' hyperthyroidism.

The V call is TRBV12-3 or TRBV12-4, the J call TRBJ1-2; tentative D call: TRBD1 (5 bases). Trimming shortened V by 5 bases and J by 8 bases, and 12 bases separated the two germline ends. The CDR3 has 12 amino acids. The chain's CDR3 is CASSIGTFGYTF. CDR3 sequence (DNA): TGTGCCAGCAGTATCGGGACGTTCGGCTACACCTTC.

This clonotype was counted ten times or more. The genes are TRBV28 and TRBJ2-7; 11 positions match TRBD2. The CDR3 sequence is 15 residues long. J lost 6 bases, V lost 5 bases, and 9 bases had no gene match. Germline CDR1 is MDHEN and CDR2 is SYDVKM. In nucleotides, the CDR3 is TGTGCCAGCAGTCTCCTAGCGGGAGGCCGATCCGAGCAGTACTTC. This encodes CASSLLAGGRSEQYF.

This clonotype was seen at least ten times. This chain uses TRBV2 with TRBJ2-5, with D hard to call. This CDR3 is 10 amino acids long. Germline V lookup: CDR1 SNHLY, CDR2 FYNNEI. V lost 8 bases and J lost 2, with 3 bases in between. The CDR3 reads CASGQETQYF. CDR3 sequence (DNA): TGTGCCAGCGGACAAGAGACCCAGTACTTC.

This clonotype has a count of ten or more. The chain employs TRBV20-1 and TRBJ1-1; possible D gene TRBD1, 5 bases. V was pared by 5 bases and J by 1 base, with 11 bases between. CDR1 is DFQATT, CDR2 SNEGSKA, per germline (reference sequence). The CDR3 runs 13 residues. The CDR3 nucleotides are TGCAGTGCTCCTGAGCAGGGGAACACTGAAGCTTTCTTT. It is translated as CSAPEQGNTEAFF.

This clonotype was counted between two and nine times. V and J are TRBV15 and TRBJ1-1; D remains ambiguous. Germline V gene sequence: CDR1 LNHNV, CDR2 YYDKDF (reference sequence). This CDR3 comprises 13 residues. Trimming left V 0 bases short and J 7 bases short, with 9 bases between. The CDR3: CATSRDNGVEAFF. CDR3 DNA sequence: TGTGCCACCAGCAGAGATAACGGAGTTGAAGCTTTCTTT. The whole variable domain, remainder taken from reference TRBV15 and TRBJ1-1, is DAMVIQNPRYQVTQFGKPVTLSCSQTLNHNVMYWYQQKSSQAPKLLFHYYDKDFNNEADTPDNFQSRRPNTSFCFLDIRSPGLGDTAMYLCATSRDNGVEAFFGQGTRLTVV.

This clonotype appeared many times. The chain recombines TRBV18 with TRBJ2-3; no clear D gene. This CDR3 region has 15 residues. V was pared by 1 base and J by 5 bases, with 13 bases between. Germline V gives CDR1 KGHSH, CDR2 LQKENI. The CDR3 sequence is CASSPRSAGGDTQYF. The CDR3 DNA is TGTGCCAGCTCACCACGGTCCGCTGGTGGAGATACGCAGTATTTT.

This clonotype showed up many times. The chain employs TRBV11-3 and TRBJ1-1; a weak D match, TRBD1 (5 bases). Trimming removed 4 bases at V and 6 bases at J, with 9 bases between. The CDR3 is 12 residues long. The germline V gene has CDR1 SGHNT and CDR2 YENEEA. The DNA for the CDR3 is TGTGCCAGCAGCTCCCGGGACCCTGAAGCTTTCTTT. Translated, it gives CASSSRDPEAFF.

The CDR3 region is CASSVRSDNSPLHF. The CDR3 nucleotides are TGTGCCAGCAGTGTTAGGTCCGATAATTCACCCCTCCACTTT. The rearrangement links TRBV12-3 or TRBV12-4 to TRBJ1-6, with no clear D. V was shortened by 5 bases and J by 5 bases, with 10 bases between the two germline ends. CDR3 length: 14 amino acids.

This clonotype has at least ten counts. This chain joins TRBV12-5 and TRBJ1-2, with D perhaps matching TRBD1 (5 bases). This CDR3 is 17 amino acids long. Trimming cost V 4 bases and J 4 bases, with 22 bases left between them. CDR1 LGHNT and CDR2 FRNRAP come from the germline V gene. Here the CDR3 DNA reads TGTGCTAGTGGTTCGACGGTAACAGGTGATTCCTTCTATGGCTACACCTTC. This sequence encodes CASGSTVTGDSFYGYTF.

This clonotype was picked up a small number of times. The CDR3 nucleotides read TGTGCCAGCAGTGAATCCCAGCTTCTAGCGGGTGAGACCCAGTACTTC. It specifies CASSESQLLAGETQYF. The genes are TRBV25-1 and TRBJ2-5; 8 bases are shared with TRBD2. Germline CDR1 MGHDK, CDR2 SYGVNS. J was trimmed by 5 bases and V by 1 base; bases with no gene match: 9. This CDR3 region has 16 residues.

This clonotype showed up many times. V gene TRBV6-1 combines with J gene TRBJ2-1; a possible D gene is TRBD1 (5 bases). The CDR3 consists of 13 residues. CDR1 and CDR2 from the germline V gene are MNHNS and SASEGT. The V and J ends lost 5 bases and 4 bases respectively, with 9 bases between them. The CDR3 DNA follows: TGTGCCAGCAGTTATGGGGCATACAATGAGCAGTTCTTC. Translating it yields CASSYGAYNEQFF.

The rearrangement uses TRBV19 and TRBJ1-6, with D unresolved. CDR1 is LNHDA, CDR2 SQIVND, per germline (reference sequence). The CDR3 consists of 15 residues. Trimming cost V 5 bases and J 9 bases, with 17 bases left between them. The CDR3 is CASSPTAPAVSPLHF. In DNA, the CDR3 is TGTGCCAGTAGTCCCACCGCCCCTGCGGTTTCACCCCTCCACTTT.

J is TRBJ2-1 and V is TRBV27, with 9 bases lining up with TRBD2. Looked up from germline, CDR1 is MNHEY and CDR2 is SMNVEV (reference sequence). Unmatched junction bases numbered 8, after V lost 7 bases and J lost 4 bases. The CDR3 runs 15 residues. The CDR3 loop is CASNQRGAGYNEQFF. The CDR3 nucleotides are TGTGCCAGCAACCAGCGGGGGGCGGGGTACAATGAGCAGTTCTTC.

This clonotype has just a few counts. The V gene is TRBV30, the J gene TRBJ2-3, with D possibly TRBD2 on 5 matching bases. V shed 3 bases and J shed 0 bases, with 13 bases lying between them. CDR3 length: 15 residues. The germline CDR1 and CDR2 sequences are GTSNPN and SVGIG (reference sequence). As DNA, the CDR3 is TGTGCCTGGAGCCCTCGCGGCGGGAGCACAGATACGCAGTATTTT. It codes for CAWSPRGGSTDTQYF. The variable domain in full, with the rest retrieved from reference TRBV30 and TRBJ2-3, is SQTIHQWPATLVQPVGSPLSLECTVEGTSNPNLYWYRQAAGRGLQLLFYSVGIGQISSEVPQNLSASRPQDRQFILSSKKLLLSDSGFYLCAWSPRGGSTDTQYFGPGTRLTVL.

This clonotype has at least ten counts. The chain uses TRBV11-2 and TRBJ2-7; 9 bases agree with TRBD1. The CDR3 is 14 residues long. V dropped 4 bases and J dropped 5; count of bases not matched to a gene: 6. Per germline, CDR1 SGHAT and CDR2 FQNNGV. Here the CDR3 reads CASSSGQGSNEQYF. For the CDR3, the DNA is TGTGCCAGCAGCTCGGGACAGGGTTCCAACGAGCAGTACTTC.

This clonotype was counted ten times or more. This sequence joins TRBV27 and TRBJ2-7, with TRBD2 as a possible D gene (6 bases). Germline CDR1 MNHEY, CDR2 SMNVEV (reference sequence). Deletions cut 3 bases from V and 6 bases from J, with 24 bases between. The CDR3 has 17 amino acids. CDR3: CASSFERAPGFGSEQYF. CDR3 DNA: TGTGCCAGCAGTTTTGAGCGGGCCCCCGGATTTGGGTCCGAGCAGTACTTC.

The V call is TRBV6-2 or TRBV6-3, the J call TRBJ1-1; no clear D. The ends were cut back, 6 bases at V and 4 bases at J, with 15 bases in the middle. The length of the CDR3 is 14 residues. Germline CDR1 is MNHEY and CDR2 is SVGEGT. This chain's CDR3 is CASSSVDTLTEAFF. In DNA form, the CDR3 reads TGTGCCAGCAGCTCCGTTGACACACTCACTGAAGCTTTCTTT.

This clonotype was counted a few times. The genes are TRBV6-1 and TRBJ2-1, with a tentative D call TRBD1 (6 bases). The CDR3 contains 11 residues. Deletions cut 8 bases from V and 6 bases from J, with 8 bases between. CDR1 MNHNS and CDR2 SASEGT come from the germline V gene. CDR3 coding DNA: TGTGCCAGCCGAGGGGGCAATGAGCAGTTCTTC. It is translated as CASRGGNEQFF.